This T cell receptor (beta chain) was captured in a study of blood T cell repertoires in COVID-19. At the level of the study: Sites across the United States, Italy and Spain contributed samples from acute and convalescent COVID-19.

The CDR3 contains 17 residues. The trim removed 6 bases at V and 3 bases at J, leaving 10 bases unmatched. Germline loops: CDR1 LNHDA, CDR2 SQIVND (reference sequence). How the authors handled the data: Amplification of reference gene primers provided the estimated nucleated cell counts. TCRdb's table, derived via immunoSEQ multiplex PCR, lists solely in-frame clones and lacks some. V and J calls plus clone size are reproduced from that table; the DNA served to infer D and trimming. The sample has 95,000 to 120,000 clones, approximately 85% seen once. Sequencing used peripheral blood. This chain connects TRBV19 to TRBJ2-1, with TRBD2 matching over 11 bases. This clonotype was sampled from a woman aged 55-70 years with COVID-19, enrolled during active disease. CDR3 residues: CASSNHWTSGFYNEQFF. DNA for the CDR3: TGTGCCAGTAGCAACCACTGGACTAGCGGGTTCTACAATGAGCAGTTCTTC.